These T cell receptor beta chains were read from a single sample in a study of CD8 T cells in ankylosing spondylitis. TCRdb re-called the 5' RACE reads with MiXCR, one entry per CDR3 protein. The table includes 670,000 or so distinct CDR3 sequences, roughly 19% detected once. The source material was blood, either unsorted or a sorted T cell fraction (not recorded which). The receptors here all came from a male donor with ankylosing spondylitis. Both conserved end residues are trimmed from each CDR3. Each record gives: D gene, J gene, V gene, CDR3 length, clone size, CDR3 protein. A D gene is named only where the DNA matches it firmly. The size of a clone is reported for some rows only, either as once, few or many, or as a class for expanded clones.

d_call: TRBD1
j_call: TRBJ2-5
v_call: TRBV10-3
cdr3_length: 13
clone_size: .
cdr3_aa: AISVGGDNQETQY

d_call: TRBD2
j_call: TRBJ2-1
v_call: TRBV20-1
cdr3_length: 12
clone_size: few
cdr3_aa: SAPRSGAYNEQF

d_call: .
j_call: TRBJ1-5
v_call: TRBV2
cdr3_length: 13
clone_size: few
cdr3_aa: ASNNDNYSNQPQH

d_call: TRBD2
j_call: TRBJ2-3
v_call: TRBV20-1
cdr3_length: 11
clone_size: .
cdr3_aa: SALAGSTDTQY

d_call: .
j_call: TRBJ2-3
v_call: TRBV11-2
cdr3_length: 14
clone_size: few
cdr3_aa: ASSLVGGLSTDTQY

d_call: .
j_call: TRBJ1-6
v_call: TRBV2
cdr3_length: 13
clone_size: .
cdr3_aa: ASSEGQGGNSPLH

d_call: .
j_call: TRBJ2-1
v_call: TRBV28
cdr3_length: 11
clone_size: .
cdr3_aa: ASSLKYPGEQF

d_call: .
j_call: TRBJ2-1
v_call: TRBV4-3
cdr3_length: 16
clone_size: few
cdr3_aa: ASSQGGQEGSSYNEQF

d_call: .
j_call: TRBJ2-1
v_call: TRBV12-3/TRBV12-4
cdr3_length: 12
clone_size: few
cdr3_aa: ASSPQGKFNEQF

d_call: .
j_call: TRBJ1-2
v_call: TRBV14
cdr3_length: 13
clone_size: .
cdr3_aa: ASSGWGHQEDGYT

d_call: .
j_call: TRBJ1-6
v_call: TRBV3-1
cdr3_length: 10
clone_size: .
cdr3_aa: ASSQTGLALH

d_call: TRBD1
j_call: TRBJ1-2
v_call: TRBV20-1
cdr3_length: 11
clone_size: .
cdr3_aa: SALQGANYGYT

d_call: TRBD2
j_call: TRBJ2-3
v_call: TRBV5-6
cdr3_length: 14
clone_size: .
cdr3_aa: ASSSSSGGASDTQY

d_call: .
j_call: TRBJ2-3
v_call: TRBV4-3
cdr3_length: 14
clone_size: .
cdr3_aa: ASSQETSGTGDTQY

d_call: TRBD1
j_call: TRBJ2-6
v_call: TRBV6-9
cdr3_length: 18
clone_size: .
cdr3_aa: ASTPGTGTQALSGANVLT

d_call: .
j_call: TRBJ1-2
v_call: TRBV6-1
cdr3_length: 10
clone_size: .
cdr3_aa: ASSTGLWGYT

d_call: .
j_call: TRBJ1-5
v_call: TRBV4-1
cdr3_length: 13
clone_size: few
cdr3_aa: ASRPQRNSNQPQH

d_call: .
j_call: TRBJ1-2
v_call: TRBV28
cdr3_length: 11
clone_size: few
cdr3_aa: ASSFGAGYGYT

d_call: .
j_call: TRBJ1-5
v_call: TRBV6-6
cdr3_length: 11
clone_size: .
cdr3_aa: ASTTDRDQPQH

d_call: .
j_call: TRBJ2-2
v_call: TRBV28
cdr3_length: 9
clone_size: few
cdr3_aa: ASSAPRELF

d_call: .
j_call: TRBJ2-1
v_call: TRBV12-3/TRBV12-4
cdr3_length: 11
clone_size: few
cdr3_aa: ASSLAEGYEQF

d_call: .
j_call: TRBJ2-3
v_call: TRBV5-1
cdr3_length: 12
clone_size: few
cdr3_aa: ASSLESWRDTQY

d_call: .
j_call: TRBJ2-3
v_call: TRBV12-3/TRBV12-4
cdr3_length: 13
clone_size: .
cdr3_aa: ASSLFSVGTDTQY

d_call: TRBD2
j_call: TRBJ2-2
v_call: TRBV3-1
cdr3_length: 13
clone_size: few
cdr3_aa: ASSQPWGGTGELF

d_call: .
j_call: TRBJ2-1
v_call: TRBV14
cdr3_length: 12
clone_size: .
cdr3_aa: ASSGGIRYNEQF